The clone carrying this TCR beta chain occurred many times. Its specificity is not known. cDNA molecules, individually, were tagged with unique molecular identifiers. From the 5' RACE reads, TCRdb called clonotypes with MiXCR, one entry per CDR3 protein. The top ten clones hold about 1.3% of a sample with roughly 70,000 distinct CDR3 sequences, around 12% of them seen once. These data are taken from a study of early T cells in non-severe SARS-CoV-2 infection. Points from the study as a whole: Matching with VDJdb favored anti-spike CD8 responses (missing private and CD4 specificities).

Sequenced sample: whole blood. The sequence was obtained from an adult who was a healthcare worker with PCR-confirmed SARS-CoV-2 infection or an uninfected control (not recorded which).

CDR3 loop: CASSPEHFNEQFF. CDR3 DNA: TGTGCCAGCTCACCGGAACACTTCAATGAGCAGTTCTTC. The chain carries TRBV18 and TRBJ2-1, with no clear D. This CDR3 spans 13 amino acids. CDR1 and CDR2 from the germline V gene are KGHSH and LQKENI. Between the trimmed V and J ends, which lost 3 bases and 6 bases, there was a span of 9 bases.